A selection of T cell receptor beta chains follows, all from one sample in a study of control samples from healthy donors and cancer patients. Clones were read by immunoSEQ multiplex PCR, and TCRdb kept only the in-frame ones, dropping some. The sample records 100,000 to 150,000 clones, around 86% being singletons. The sequenced material came from blood. The receptors were sampled from a man aged 40-49 years in good health. The CDR3 runs from the conserved cysteine through the conserved F or W. The order of the fields is V gene, clone size, D gene, J gene, CDR3 protein, CDR3 DNA. A D gene is named only where the DNA matches it firmly. Not every row has a clone size; where given, it reads once, few, many or a size class.

v_gene: TRBV6-2/TRBV6-3
abundance: .
d_gene: .
j_gene: TRBJ2-1
CDR3aa: CASSYPLTANNEQFF
CDR3nt: TGTGCCAGCAGTTACCCACTAACAGCTAACAATGAGCAGTTCTTC

v_gene: TRBV7-9
abundance: once
d_gene: .
j_gene: TRBJ2-7
CDR3aa: CASSPAYEQYF
CDR3nt: TGTGCCAGCAGCCCAGCTTACGAGCAGTACTTC

v_gene: TRBV25-1
abundance: .
d_gene: TRBD1
j_gene: TRBJ2-5
CDR3aa: CASSGQGATETQYF
CDR3nt: TGTGCCAGCAGCGGACAGGGGGCGACGGAGACCCAGTACTTC

v_gene: TRBV6-2/TRBV6-3
abundance: .
d_gene: TRBD2
j_gene: TRBJ2-3
CDR3aa: CASCWASGAVTQYF
CDR3nt: TGTGCCAGCTGTTGGGCTAGCGGGGCGGTGACGCAGTATTTT

v_gene: TRBV7-2
abundance: .
d_gene: .
j_gene: TRBJ1-2
CDR3aa: CASSFLASYGYTF
CDR3nt: TGTGCCAGCAGCTTCTTGGCCAGCTATGGCTACACCTTC

v_gene: TRBV3-1/TRBV3-2
abundance: .
d_gene: .
j_gene: TRBJ1-3
CDR3aa: CASSQSQRIAGNTIYF
CDR3nt: TGTGCCAGCAGCCAGTCACAGAGGATCGCAGGAAACACCATATATTTT

v_gene: TRBV7-6
abundance: .
d_gene: TRBD1
j_gene: TRBJ2-7
CDR3aa: CASSLALTGTYEQYF
CDR3nt: TGTGCCAGCAGCTTAGCGTTGACAGGGACCTACGAGCAGTACTTC

v_gene: TRBV29-1
abundance: .
d_gene: .
j_gene: TRBJ2-5
CDR3aa: CSVTPPAGLSETQYF
CDR3nt: TGCAGCGTGACCCCCCCGGCGGGCCTCTCAGAGACCCAGTACTTC

v_gene: TRBV7-2
abundance: .
d_gene: .
j_gene: TRBJ1-3
CDR3aa: CASSLDAYSSGNTIYF
CDR3nt: TGTGCCAGCAGCTTAGACGCGTACAGCTCTGGAAACACCATATATTTT

v_gene: TRBV4-3
abundance: .
d_gene: TRBD2
j_gene: TRBJ2-4
CDR3aa: CASSQEGRGAHIQYF
CDR3nt: TGCGCCAGCAGCCAAGAAGGGCGGGGGGCACACATTCAGTACTTC

v_gene: TRBV3-1/TRBV3-2
abundance: .
d_gene: .
j_gene: TRBJ2-7
CDR3aa: CASSRAPPYEQYF
CDR3nt: TGTGCCAGCAGCCGCGCACCGCCCTACGAGCAGTACTTC

v_gene: TRBV25-1
abundance: .
d_gene: .
j_gene: TRBJ2-5
CDR3aa: CASSALTGPQETQYF
CDR3nt: TGTGCCAGCAGTGCCCTAACGGGACCCCAAGAGACCCAGTACTTC

v_gene: TRBV6-1
abundance: .
d_gene: .
j_gene: TRBJ1-1
CDR3aa: CASSDRGLSNTEAFF
CDR3nt: TGTGCCAGCAGTGACAGGGGACTTTCTAACACTGAAGCTTTCTTT

v_gene: TRBV3-1/TRBV3-2
abundance: .
d_gene: .
j_gene: TRBJ2-6
CDR3aa: CASSQDRGTAFSGANVLTF
CDR3nt: TGTGCCAGCAGCCAAGATCGGGGGACAGCCTTCTCTGGGGCCAACGTCCTGACTTTC

v_gene: TRBV5-1
abundance: .
d_gene: TRBD2
j_gene: TRBJ2-1
CDR3aa: CASSLVLAGGPSYNEQFF
CDR3nt: TGCGCCAGCAGCTTGGTCCTAGCGGGGGGGCCCTCCTACAATGAGCAGTTCTTC

v_gene: TRBV6-5
abundance: once
d_gene: .
j_gene: TRBJ2-2
CDR3aa: CASSYSRGPDTGELFF
CDR3nt: TGTGCCAGCAGTTACTCCCGGGGCCCAGACACCGGGGAGCTGTTTTTT

v_gene: TRBV30
abundance: .
d_gene: .
j_gene: TRBJ2-7
CDR3aa: CAWSVRGHIYEQYF
CDR3nt: TGTGCCTGGAGTGTACGGGGACATATCTACGAGCAGTACTTC

v_gene: TRBV12-3/TRBV12-4
abundance: .
d_gene: .
j_gene: TRBJ1-1
CDR3aa: CASSLLRNTEAFF
CDR3nt: TGTGCCAGCAGTTTACTCCGGAACACTGAAGCTTTCTTT